Below, 19 T cell receptor beta chains from the same sample are listed, as sequenced in a study of OX40 agonist ivuxolimab in advanced cancers. This table comes from immunoSEQ multiplex PCR, and its TCRdb copy is limited to in-frame clones, with some not included. The data hold 50,000 or so clones, with about 86% observed a single time. Sequenced material: CD4+ or CD8+ T cells sorted from blood, taken in a trial of the OX40 agonist ivuxolimab. Source of these receptors: an adult with an advanced solid tumor such as melanoma, head and neck, liver or kidney cancer.

V is TRBV27 and J is TRBJ1-5; 8 nucleotides line up with TRBD1. Germline lookup yields CDR1 MNHEY and CDR2 SMNVEV (reference sequence). This CDR3 contains 15 residues. V lost 9 bases and J lost 2; bases outside the gene matches: 9. The CDR3 coding sequence is TGTGCCAGTATTAAGACAGGGGAGGGCAATCAGCCCCAGCATTTT. This encodes CASIKTGEGNQPQHF.

V gene TRBV5-4 combines with J gene TRBJ2-3; D unclear. Trimming stripped 0 bases from V and 3 bases from J, with 11 bases between. The CDR3 loop spans 15 amino acids. CDR1 and CDR2 (germline): SGHNT, YYREEE (reference sequence). The CDR3 DNA reads as TGTGCCAGCAGCTTGGTGGTCAGTATTACAGATACGCAGTATTTT. It specifies CASSLVVSITDTQYF.

This clone was counted once. V usage is TRBV9 and J usage is TRBJ2-3; 11 nucleotides match TRBD2. Germline CDR1 reads SGDLS; CDR2 reads YYNGEE. This CDR3 is built from 17 residues. V was pared by 0 bases and J by 5 bases, with 8 bases of the junction left unmatched. The CDR3 bases are TGTGCCAGCAGCGTAGCTTTAGCGGGGGGGCCGGGAGATACGCAGTATTTT. This encodes CASSVALAGGPGDTQYF.

J is TRBJ2-1 and V is TRBV9; D gene uncertain. Germline assignment: CDR1 SGDLS and CDR2 YYNGEE. V lost 0 bases, J lost 9 bases, and 13 bases lay in between. The CDR3 has 14 amino acids. The DNA for the CDR3 is TGTGCCAGCAGCGTAGCAGACCCCACCGCTGAGCAGTTCTTC. This sequence encodes CASSVADPTAEQFF.

This chain uses TRBV28 with TRBJ1-4, with D uncertain. From germline, CDR1 is MDHEN and CDR2 SYDVKM. Trimming stripped 2 bases from V and 2 bases from J, with 9 bases between. The CDR3 covers 15 residues. The CDR3 spells CASSLVRITNEKLFF. As DNA, the CDR3 is TGTGCCAGCAGTTTAGTAAGGATTACTAATGAAAAACTGTTTTTT.

The chain is built from TRBV19 and TRBJ2-7, with a possible D match to TRBD1 (6 bases). The V end was cut by 5 bases, the J end by 5 bases, with 13 bases between. The germline gives CDR1 LNHDA, CDR2 SQIVND (reference sequence). CDR3 length: 13 residues. CDR3 protein: CASSWDKANEQYF. The CDR3 region has the DNA TGTGCCAGTAGTTGGGACAAGGCGAACGAGCAGTACTTC.

The rearrangement joins TRBV19 to TRBJ1-3, with unresolved D. The CDR3 consists of 15 residues. V lost 7 bases to trimming and J lost 0 bases, with 13 bases between them. Germline loops: CDR1 LNHDA, CDR2 SQIVND (reference sequence). CDR3 residues: CASTSSPSSGNTIYF. CDR3 bases: TGTGCCAGTACTTCAAGTCCGAGCTCTGGAAACACCATATATTTT.

CDR3 sequence reads: CASIQEGGNTGELFF. CDR3 nucleotides: TGTGCCAGCATACAAGAGGGGGGGAACACCGGGGAGCTGTTTTTT. The rearrangement uses TRBV2 and TRBJ2-2; D is possibly TRBD1 or TRBD2 (6 bases each). The CDR3 covers 15 residues. Germline lookup yields CDR1 SNHLY and CDR2 FYNNEI. V was clipped by 7 bases and J by 1 base, with 13 bases between them.

The chain has TRBV19 and TRBJ1-1; D may be TRBD1 (5 bases). This CDR3 contains 13 residues. Trimming left V 9 bases short and J 4 bases short, with 15 bases between. Germline values: CDR1 LNHDA, CDR2 SQIVND (reference sequence). CDR3 in amino acids: CASEPRVLTEAFF. The DNA for the CDR3 is TGTGCCAGCGAACCCAGGGTACTCACTGAAGCTTTCTTT. Filled out from reference TRBV19 and TRBJ1-1, the complete variable domain reads DGGITQSPKYLFRKEGQNVTLSCEQNLNHDAMYWYRQDPGQGLRLIYYSQIVNDFQKGDIAEGYSVSREKKESFPLTVTSAQKNPTAFYLCASEPRVLTEAFFGQGTRLTVV.

This chain links TRBV15 with TRBJ2-3, with TRBD2 matching 9 bases. The V gene end was trimmed by 1 base and the J gene end by 0 bases; junction bases not matched to a gene: 2. This CDR3 is built from 16 residues. Germline V gives CDR1 LNHNV, CDR2 YYDKDF (reference sequence). CDR3 in amino acids: CATSRGLAGSTDTQYF. The CDR3 DNA reads TGTGCCACCAGCAGAGGGCTAGCGGGGAGCACAGATACGCAGTATTTT. The whole variable domain, remainder taken from reference TRBV15 and TRBJ2-3, is DAMVIQNPRYQVTQFGKPVTLSCSQTLNHNVMYWYQQKSSQAPKLLFHYYDKDFNNEADTPDNFQSRRPNTSFCFLDIRSPGLGDTAMYLCATSRGLAGSTDTQYFGPGTRLTVL.

This chain connects TRBV5-1 to TRBJ2-5; D is perhaps TRBD1 or TRBD2 (5 bases each). Per germline, CDR1 SGHRS and CDR2 YFSETQ. The V gene lost 0 bases and the J gene lost 5 bases, with 8 bases spanning the gap. The CDR3 contains 13 residues. CDR3: CASSLGGSETQYF. CDR3 nucleotide sequence: TGCGCCAGCAGCTTGGGGGGGTCCGAGACCCAGTACTTC.

The V gene is TRBV6-1, the J gene TRBJ2-5; D is possibly TRBD1 (5 bases). Germline V gene sequence: CDR1 MNHNS, CDR2 SASEGT. The CDR3 consists of 15 residues. V gave up 5 bases and J gave up 1 base, with 14 bases separating them. The CDR3 region is CASSLLTRGQETQYF. The CDR3 bases are TGTGCCAGCAGTCTGCTCACAAGGGGCCAAGAGACCCAGTACTTC.

This chain's CDR3 is CASSFPGAPLQHF. The CDR3, as DNA: TGTGCCAGCAGTTTCCCCGGGGCACCGCTCCAGCATTTT. The rearrangement uses TRBV27 and TRBJ1-5; tentative D call: TRBD1 (5 bases). Germline values: CDR1 MNHEY, CDR2 SMNVEV (reference sequence). The CDR3 sequence is 13 residues long. With 3 bases removed from V and 12 bases from J, the gap between germline ends came to 15 bases.

CDR3 residues: CASSQEAVVNYGYTF. DNA for the CDR3: TGTGCCAGCAGCCAAGAGGCAGTCGTTAACTATGGCTACACCTTC. The chain combines TRBV4-2 with TRBJ1-2; no clear D gene. Trimming took off 0 bases at V and 1 base at J, with 9 bases between the two ends. CDR3 length: 15 amino acids. Germline-derived CDR1 and CDR2 are LGHNA and YNFKEQ.

The J gene is TRBJ1-3, the V gene TRBV9; TRBD1 matches at 7 bases. Germline V gives CDR1 SGDLS, CDR2 YYNGEE. This CDR3 spans 17 amino acids. Losses at the gene ends were 5 bases for V and 0 bases for J; bases not matched to a gene: 11. CDR3 sequence (DNA): TGTGCCAGCAGTTCACCGGGACAGACCTTCTCTGGAAACACCATATATTTT. Its protein is CASSSPGQTFSGNTIYF.

V is TRBV6-6 and J is TRBJ1-4; D is uncertain. Trimming shortened V by 0 bases and J by 8 bases, and 16 bases separated the two germline ends. Per germline, CDR1 MNHNY and CDR2 SVGAGI (reference sequence). The CDR3 loop spans 16 amino acids. This CDR3 is CASSYSHRDGGEKLFF. The DNA of the CDR3 is TGTGCCAGCAGTTACTCGCACCGAGATGGCGGAGAAAAACTGTTTTTT.

The V and J genes are TRBV7-9 and TRBJ2-4; D is ambiguous. The V and J ends lost 5 bases and 5 bases respectively, with 13 bases between them. The CDR3 is made up of 14 amino acids. The germline gives CDR1 SEHNR, CDR2 FQNEAQ (reference sequence). CDR3 protein: CASSPKSGQNIQYF. The CDR3 region has the DNA TGTGCCAGCAGCCCCAAATCCGGCCAAAACATTCAGTACTTC.

This sequence joins TRBV27 and TRBJ1-2; 10 bases align to TRBD1. The CDR3 consists of 14 residues. V lost 4 bases to trimming and J lost 8 bases; unmatched junction nucleotides: 7. Germline values: CDR1 MNHEY, CDR2 SMNVEV (reference sequence). The CDR3 DNA sequence: TGTGCCAGCAGTTCGACAGGGGGCGCGAGAGGCTACACCTTC. This gives the protein CASSSTGGARGYTF.

The chain recombines TRBV6-5 with TRBJ2-1, with 7 nucleotides matching TRBD2. Looked up from germline, CDR1 is MNHEY and CDR2 is SVGAGI. V was pared by 5 bases and J by 9 bases, with 10 bases of the junction left unmatched. This CDR3 is 14 amino acids long. The CDR3 loop is CASSPYGEGGEQFF. Here the CDR3 DNA reads TGTGCCAGCAGTCCCTATGGGGAGGGAGGTGAGCAGTTCTTC.